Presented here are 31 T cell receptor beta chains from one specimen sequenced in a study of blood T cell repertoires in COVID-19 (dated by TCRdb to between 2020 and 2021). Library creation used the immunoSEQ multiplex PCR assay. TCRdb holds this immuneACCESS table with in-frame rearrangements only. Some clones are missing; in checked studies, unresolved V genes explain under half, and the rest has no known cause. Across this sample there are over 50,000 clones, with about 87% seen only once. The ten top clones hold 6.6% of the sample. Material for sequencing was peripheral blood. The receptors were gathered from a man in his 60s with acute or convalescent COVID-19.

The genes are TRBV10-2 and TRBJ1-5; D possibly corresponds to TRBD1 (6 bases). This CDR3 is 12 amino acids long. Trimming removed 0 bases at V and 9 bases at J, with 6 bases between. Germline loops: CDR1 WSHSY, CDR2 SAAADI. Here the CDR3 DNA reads TGCGCCAGCAGTGAGTCACAGGGGCCCCAGCATTTT. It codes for CASSESQGPQHF.

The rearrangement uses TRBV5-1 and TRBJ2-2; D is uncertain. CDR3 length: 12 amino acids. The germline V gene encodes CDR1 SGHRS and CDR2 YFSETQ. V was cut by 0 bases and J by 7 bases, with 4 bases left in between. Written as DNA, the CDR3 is TGCGCCAGCAGCTTGGCGGTCGGGGAGCTGTTTTTT. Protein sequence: CASSLAVGELFF.

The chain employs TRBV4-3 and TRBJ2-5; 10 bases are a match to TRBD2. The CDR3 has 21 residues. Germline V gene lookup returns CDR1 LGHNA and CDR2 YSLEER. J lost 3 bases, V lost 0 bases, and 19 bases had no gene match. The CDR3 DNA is TGCGCCAGCAGCCAAGATGTAACCTCCCCCTCTAGCGGGGGCCGAAAAGAGACCCAGTACTTC. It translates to CASSQDVTSPSSGGRKETQYF.

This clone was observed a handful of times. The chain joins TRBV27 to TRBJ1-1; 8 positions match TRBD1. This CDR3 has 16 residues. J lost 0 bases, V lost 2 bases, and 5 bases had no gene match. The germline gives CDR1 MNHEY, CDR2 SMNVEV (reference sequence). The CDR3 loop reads CASSLDRGAMNTEAFF. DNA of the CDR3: TGTGCCAGCAGTTTAGACAGGGGAGCCATGAACACTGAAGCTTTCTTT.

CDR3 protein: CASSIFGQDTQYF. The CDR3, as DNA: TGTGCCAGTAGTATATTCGGTCAAGATACGCAGTATTTT. The rearrangement joins TRBV19 to TRBJ2-3; no clear D gene. The CDR3 sequence is 13 residues long. Trimming removed 2 bases from V and 5 bases from J, with 8 bases in between. CDR1 LNHDA and CDR2 SQIVND come from the germline V gene (reference sequence).

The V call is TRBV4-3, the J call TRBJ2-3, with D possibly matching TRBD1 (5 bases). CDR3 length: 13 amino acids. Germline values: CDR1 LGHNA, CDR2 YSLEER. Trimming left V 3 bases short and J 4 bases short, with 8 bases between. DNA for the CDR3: TGCGCCAGCAGCCAGGGCAGGGCAGATACGCAGTATTTT. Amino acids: CASSQGRADTQYF.

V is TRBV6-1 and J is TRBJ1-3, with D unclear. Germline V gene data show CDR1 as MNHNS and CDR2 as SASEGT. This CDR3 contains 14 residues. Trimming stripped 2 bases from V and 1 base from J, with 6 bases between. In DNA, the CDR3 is TGTGCCAGCAGTGAACATAGTTCTGGAAACACCATATATTTT. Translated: CASSEHSSGNTIYF.

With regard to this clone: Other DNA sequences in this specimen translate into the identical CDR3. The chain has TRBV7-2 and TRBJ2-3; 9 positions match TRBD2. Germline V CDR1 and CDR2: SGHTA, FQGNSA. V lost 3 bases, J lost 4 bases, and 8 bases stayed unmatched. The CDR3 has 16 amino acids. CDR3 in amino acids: CASSFLSGGRADTQYF. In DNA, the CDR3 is TGTGCCAGCAGCTTTCTTAGCGGGGGCAGGGCAGATACGCAGTATTTT.

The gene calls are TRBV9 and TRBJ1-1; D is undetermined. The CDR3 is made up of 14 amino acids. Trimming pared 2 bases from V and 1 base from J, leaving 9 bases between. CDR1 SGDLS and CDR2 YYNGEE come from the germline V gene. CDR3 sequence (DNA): TGTGCCAGCAGCGTTGGAGGCTCGAACACTGAAGCTTTCTTT. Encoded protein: CASSVGGSNTEAFF.

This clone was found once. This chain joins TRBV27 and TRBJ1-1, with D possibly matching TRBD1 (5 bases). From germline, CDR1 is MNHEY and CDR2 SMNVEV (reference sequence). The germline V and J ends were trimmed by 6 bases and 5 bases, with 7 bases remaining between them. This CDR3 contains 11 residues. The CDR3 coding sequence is TGTGCCAGCAGGGGGGGGACTGAAGCTTTCTTT. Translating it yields CASRGGTEAFF.

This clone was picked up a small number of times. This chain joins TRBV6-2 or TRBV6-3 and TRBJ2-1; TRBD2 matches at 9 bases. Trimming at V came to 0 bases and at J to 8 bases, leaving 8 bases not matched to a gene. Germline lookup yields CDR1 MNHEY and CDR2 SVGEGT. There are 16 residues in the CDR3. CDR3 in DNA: TGTGCCAGCAGTTACTCGCTGCGGGGGGGCCCGCATGAGCAGTTCTTC. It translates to CASSYSLRGGPHEQFF.

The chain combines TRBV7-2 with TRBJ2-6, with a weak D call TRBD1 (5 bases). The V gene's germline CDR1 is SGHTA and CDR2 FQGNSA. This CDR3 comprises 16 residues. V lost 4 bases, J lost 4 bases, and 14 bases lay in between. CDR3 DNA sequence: TGTGCCAGCAGCTCCTCACAGGTCGCAGGGGCCAACGTCCTGACTTTC. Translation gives CASSSSQVAGANVLTF.

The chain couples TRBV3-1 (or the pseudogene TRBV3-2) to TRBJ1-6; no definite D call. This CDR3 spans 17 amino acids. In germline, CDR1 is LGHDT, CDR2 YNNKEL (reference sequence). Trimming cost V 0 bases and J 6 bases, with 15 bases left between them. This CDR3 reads CASSQDTRLVINSPLHF. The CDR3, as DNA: TGTGCCAGCAGCCAAGATACCAGGCTTGTAATTAATTCACCCCTCCACTTT.

The CDR3: CASTPTLGGELFF. CDR3 nucleotide sequence: TGTGCCAGCACCCCCACTCTAGGCGGGGAGCTGTTTTTT. The chain joins TRBV12-3 or TRBV12-4 to TRBJ2-2; D is uncertain. V lost 7 bases and J lost 7, with 13 bases in between. The CDR3 extends over 13 amino acids.

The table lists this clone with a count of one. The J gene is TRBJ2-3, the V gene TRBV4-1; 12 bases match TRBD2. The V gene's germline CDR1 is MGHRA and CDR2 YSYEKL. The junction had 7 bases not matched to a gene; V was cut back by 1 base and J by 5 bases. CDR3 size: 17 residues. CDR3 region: CASSQGLAGGQRDTQYF. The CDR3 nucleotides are TGCGCCAGCAGCCAAGGTCTAGCGGGGGGGCAGAGAGATACGCAGTATTTT.

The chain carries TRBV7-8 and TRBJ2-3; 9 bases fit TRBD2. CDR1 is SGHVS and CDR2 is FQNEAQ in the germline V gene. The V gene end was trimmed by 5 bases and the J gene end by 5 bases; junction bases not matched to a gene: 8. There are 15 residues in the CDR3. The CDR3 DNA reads TGTGCCAGCAGCCGTAGCGGGGGAGGTTTAGATACGCAGTATTTT. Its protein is CASSRSGGGLDTQYF.

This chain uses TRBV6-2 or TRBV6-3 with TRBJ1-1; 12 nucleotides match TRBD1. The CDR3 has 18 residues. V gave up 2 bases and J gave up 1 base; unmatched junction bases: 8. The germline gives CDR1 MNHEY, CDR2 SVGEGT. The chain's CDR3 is CASSYRLGTGGSNTEAFF. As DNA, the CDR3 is TGTGCCAGCAGTTACCGTCTCGGGACAGGGGGCTCGAACACTGAAGCTTTCTTT.

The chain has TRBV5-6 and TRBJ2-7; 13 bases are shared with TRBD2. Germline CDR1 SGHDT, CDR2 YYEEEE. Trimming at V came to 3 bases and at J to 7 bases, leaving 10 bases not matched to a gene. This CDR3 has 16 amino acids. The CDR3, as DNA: TGTGCCAGCAGCTGGGGACTAGCGGGGTTCGGGATAGAGCAGTACTTC. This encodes CASSWGLAGFGIEQYF.

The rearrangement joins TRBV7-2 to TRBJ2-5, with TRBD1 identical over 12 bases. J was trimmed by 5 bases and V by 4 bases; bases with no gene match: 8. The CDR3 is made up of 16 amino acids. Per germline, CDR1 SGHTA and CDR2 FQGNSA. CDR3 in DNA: TGTGCCAGCAGCTGGGGGACAGGGGGCGCCGGGGAGACCCAGTACTTC. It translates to CASSWGTGGAGETQYF.

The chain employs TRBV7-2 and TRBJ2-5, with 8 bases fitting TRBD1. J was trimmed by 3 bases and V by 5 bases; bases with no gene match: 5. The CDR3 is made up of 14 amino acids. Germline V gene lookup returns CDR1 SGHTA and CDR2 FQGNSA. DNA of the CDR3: TGTGCCAGCAGCCCGAGGACAGGGAAAGAGACCCAGTACTTC. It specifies CASSPRTGKETQYF.

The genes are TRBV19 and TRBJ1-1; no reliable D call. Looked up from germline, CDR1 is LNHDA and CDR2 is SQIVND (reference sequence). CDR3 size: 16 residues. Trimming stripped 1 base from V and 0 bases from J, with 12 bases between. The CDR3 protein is CASSIVAGAVNTEAFF. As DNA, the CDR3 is TGTGCCAGTAGTATAGTGGCAGGCGCAGTGAACACTGAAGCTTTCTTT.

Written as DNA, the CDR3 is TGTGCCAGTAGTATAAGTGGACAGAGCTCTGGAAACACCATATATTTT. This codes for CASSISGQSSGNTIYF. The rearrangement uses TRBV19 and TRBJ1-3; D is perhaps TRBD1 (6 bases). V was trimmed by 2 bases and J by 0 bases, leaving 11 bases between them. Germline CDR1 LNHDA, CDR2 SQIVND (reference sequence). This CDR3 has 16 residues.

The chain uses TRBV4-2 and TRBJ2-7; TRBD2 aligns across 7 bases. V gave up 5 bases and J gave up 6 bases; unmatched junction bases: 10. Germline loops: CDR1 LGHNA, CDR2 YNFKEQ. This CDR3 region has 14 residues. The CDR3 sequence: CASSDGPGRGEQYF. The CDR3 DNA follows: TGTGCCAGCAGCGACGGGCCAGGGAGGGGCGAGCAGTACTTC.

CDR3 loop: CSVADASNIQYF. In nucleotides, the CDR3 is TGCAGCGTAGCGGACGCATCCAACATTCAGTACTTC. The gene calls are TRBV29-1 and TRBJ2-4; possible D gene TRBD2, 5 bases. The CDR3 sequence is 12 residues long. V dropped 6 bases and J dropped 7 bases, with 13 bases sitting between them. From germline, CDR1 is SQVTM and CDR2 ANQGSEA. Filled out from reference TRBV29-1 and TRBJ2-4, the complete variable domain reads SAVISQKPSRDICQRGTSLTIQCQVDSQVTMMFWYRQQPGQSLTLIATANQGSEATYESGFVIDKFPISRPNLTFSTLTVSNMSPEDSSIYLCSVADASNIQYFGAGTRLSVL.

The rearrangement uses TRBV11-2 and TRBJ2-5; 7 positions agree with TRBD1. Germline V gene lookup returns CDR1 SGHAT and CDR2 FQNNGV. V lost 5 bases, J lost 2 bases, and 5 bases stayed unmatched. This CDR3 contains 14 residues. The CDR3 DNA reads TGTGCCAGCAGCCGGGACAGATATCAAGAGACCCAGTACTTC. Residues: CASSRDRYQETQYF.

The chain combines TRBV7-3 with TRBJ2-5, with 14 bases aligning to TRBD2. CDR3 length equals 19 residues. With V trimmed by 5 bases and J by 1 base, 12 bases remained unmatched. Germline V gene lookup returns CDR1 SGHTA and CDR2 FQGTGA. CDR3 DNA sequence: TGTGCCAGCAGCCTAAGAGGGACTAGCGGGGGAGAGCCCCAAGAGACCCAGTACTTC. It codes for CASSLRGTSGGEPQETQYF.

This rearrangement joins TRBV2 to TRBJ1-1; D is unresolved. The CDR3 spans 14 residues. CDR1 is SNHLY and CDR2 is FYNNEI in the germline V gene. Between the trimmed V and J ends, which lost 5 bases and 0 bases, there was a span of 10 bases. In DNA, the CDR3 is TGTGCCAGCAGTTACAGCCGCTTGAACACTGAAGCTTTCTTT. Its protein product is CASSYSRLNTEAFF.

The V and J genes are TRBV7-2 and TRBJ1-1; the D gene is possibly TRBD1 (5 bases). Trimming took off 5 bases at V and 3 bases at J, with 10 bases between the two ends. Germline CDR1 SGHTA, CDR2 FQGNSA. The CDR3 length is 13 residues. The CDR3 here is CASSRTGDTEAFF. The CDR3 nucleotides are TGTGCCAGCAGCAGAACAGGTGACACTGAAGCTTTCTTT.

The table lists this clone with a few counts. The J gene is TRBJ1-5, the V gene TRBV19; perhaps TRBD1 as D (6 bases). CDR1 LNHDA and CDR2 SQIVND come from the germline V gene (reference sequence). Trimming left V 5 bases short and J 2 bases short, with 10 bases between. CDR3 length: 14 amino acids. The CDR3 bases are TGTGCCAGTAGTCGGACAGCCGGCAATCAGCCCCAGCATTTT. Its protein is CASSRTAGNQPQHF.

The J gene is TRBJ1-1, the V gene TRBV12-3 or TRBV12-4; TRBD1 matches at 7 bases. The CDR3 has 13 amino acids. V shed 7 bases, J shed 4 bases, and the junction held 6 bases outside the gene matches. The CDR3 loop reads CASTLQGPTEAFF. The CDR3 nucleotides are TGTGCCAGCACCTTACAGGGGCCCACTGAAGCTTTCTTT.

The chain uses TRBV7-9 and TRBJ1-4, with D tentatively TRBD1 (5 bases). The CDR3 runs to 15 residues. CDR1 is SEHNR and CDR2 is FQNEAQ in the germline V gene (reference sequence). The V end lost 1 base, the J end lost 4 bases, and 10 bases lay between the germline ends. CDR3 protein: CASSLGPGINEKLFF. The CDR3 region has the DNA TGTGCCAGCAGCTTAGGTCCAGGGATTAATGAAAAACTGTTTTTT. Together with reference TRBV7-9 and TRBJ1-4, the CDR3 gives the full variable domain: DTGVSQNPRHKITKRGQNVTFRCDPISEHNRLYWYRQTLGQGPEFLTYFQNEAQLEKSRLLSDRFSAERPKGSFSTLEIQRTEQGDSAMYLCASSLGPGINEKLFFGSGTQLSVL.